The entry below gives a single T cell receptor beta chain sequence along with its context. In this sample, this clone turned up many times. Its antigen remains undetermined. Base qualities are not provided; no much larger clone lies one nucleotide away. Donors were healthy HIV-negative adults with no recently reported acute infections or vaccinations. All donors were Caucasian adults living in Nashville, Tennessee, USA. CD4+ T cells were enriched by magnetic negative selection, after which naive cells were positively selected on CD45RA and the negative fraction was taken as the memory subset. After blood collection by leukapheresis, PBMCs were isolated using Ficoll-Histopaque density gradient centrifugation and then cryopreserved in the vapor phase of liquid nitrogen. Purity and quantity of every magnetically sorted T cell population were checked by analytical flow cytometry. Genomic DNA was isolated from each sorted fraction and quantified by UV absorbance on a Nanodrop 2000c.

The record originates from a study of shared clonotypes between healthy human individuals (dated by TCRdb to the early 2020s). Study-level background: A few men and two women, aged 18 to 49 years, made up the cohort. Between about 0.85 and 9.5 billion PBMCs per donor were obtained by leukapheresis. To increase sequencing depth and limit assay-specific biases, different laboratories used diverse techniques to prepare libraries and sequence TCR repertoires. To estimate repertoire size and how much clonotypes are shared between individuals, the study performed deep sequencing of blood TCR repertoires from five healthy adults. For each donor, three plates each were used for CD4 naive and CD4 memory, two plates were used for CD8 naive, and one plate was used for CD8 memory.

The investigation overall reported the following: Clonotypes shared by all four sorted-subset donors showed higher generation probabilities than non-shared clonotypes. Sampling was restricted to blood, and TCR repertoires in tissues likely differ from the TCR repertoires found in blood. Naive subsets generally had larger estimated clonotype richness than memory subsets. Because the study included a small number of donors, the genetic and exposure-history diversity represented was limited. Sharing across a few donors was observed for roughly 5% of naive CD4, 3% to 3.5% of naive CD8, around 2.5% of memory CD4, and approximately 0.41% of memory CD8 clonotypes. Pairwise subsampling indicated that sequencing depth was expected to affect the degree of clonotype sharing among donors. Incomplete sequencing was indicated by rarefaction of sorted-subset datasets, despite the large sequencing depth.

Per the germline V gene, MDHEN is the CDR1 and SYDVKM is the CDR2. Unmatched junction bases come to 5, with V trimmed by 3 bases and J by 1 base. Including the terminal cysteine and phenylalanine, the CDR3 comprises 15 residues. The only DNA kept is the CDR3, 45 bases in frame from the first base. Using the deep immunoSEQ assay, TCR CDR3 regions were amplified from genomic DNA by multiplex PCR. Extracted genomic DNA from each cell subset was distributed evenly across all wells of several immunoSEQ 96-well plates, and each plate was treated as a replicate. For sorted subsets, roughly 200 ng genomic DNA, equal to about 30,000 T cell genomes, was loaded into each replicate PCR. The purified libraries were quantified using a Qubit 3.0 fluorometer, sized with a Bioanalyzer 2100, and then quantified again using the KAPA Library Quantification kit. Every immunoSEQ 96-well plate was sequenced on a dedicated single-read 150-cycle Illumina NextSeq 550 flow cell. The study's own analysis went as follows. Because only junctional sequences without quality scores were contained in the immunoSEQ output, filtering matching that applied to full-length reads could not be performed. Sequences were annotated with PyIR, a Python wrapper for IgBLAST v1.9, and V/J genes and CDR3 were assigned using IMGT germline references. Reads were removed for weak V/J assignments (E-value above 1e-6), missing CDR3, stop codons, out-of-frame junctions, or ambiguous translated residues. V3J clonotypes were defined by identical inferred V gene, J gene, and CDR3 amino acid sequence. To compute the percentage overlap between repertoires, the number of shared unique clonotypes was divided by the size of the smaller repertoire. Richness of each repertoire was evaluated using RTK rarefaction, the Chao1 estimator, and Recon v2.1 estimates of unobserved clonotypes. Generation probabilities for all TCRbeta clonotypes obtained by the gDNA method from a few donors were computed using OLGA. In its TCRdb copy, this immuneACCESS table keeps in-frame sequences only and misses some clones. Where compared with another copy, unresolved V genes explain less than half of these, and the others have no known cause. That table is the source of V, J and clone size, and D and trimming were worked out from the DNA. The sample data list fewer than 850,000 clones, and around 72% of these were observed just once. Of the sample, roughly 1.8% falls within the top ten clones.

Sequencing used memory CD4+ T cells sorted from blood. According to the study, the label for this sample's cell subset or site signals: CD45RA-negative fraction. The origin of this receptor is a woman aged 25 to 39 in good health. This chain is built from TRBV28 and TRBJ2-5, with 7 junctional bases fitting TRBD1. The sequence in DNA is TGTGCCAGCAGTTTGTCAGGGGGAATCCAAGAGACCCAGTACTTC. Its coded protein is CASSLSGGIQETQYF.